The 28 T cell receptor beta chains in this list originate from one sample, sequenced in a study of OX40 agonist ivuxolimab in advanced cancers. TCRdb's copy holds only in-frame clones and misses some; the assay was immunoSEQ multiplex PCR. The repertoire holds nearly 95,000 clones, 94% seen once, with about 2.6% in the top ten. This specimen was CD4+ or CD8+ T cells sorted from blood, taken in a trial of the OX40 agonist ivuxolimab. All receptors derive from an adult with an advanced solid tumor such as melanoma, head and neck, liver or kidney cancer.

The J gene is TRBJ1-2, the V gene TRBV27; 8 bases fit TRBD1. The V segment lost 4 bases and the J segment 4 bases; nucleotides outside the gene matches: 2. CDR3 length equals 13 residues. Looked up from germline, CDR1 is MNHEY and CDR2 is SMNVEV (reference sequence). This chain's CDR3 is CASSSDRGYGYTF. The DNA for the CDR3 is TGTGCCAGCAGTTCCGACAGGGGCTATGGCTACACCTTC.

The J gene is TRBJ2-1, the V gene TRBV29-1; D is perhaps TRBD2 (7 bases). V was cut by 8 bases and J by 7 bases, with 24 bases left in between. The germline CDR1 and CDR2 sequences are SQVTM and ANQGSEA. This CDR3 is 15 amino acids long. The CDR3 DNA follows: TGCAGCCCCTGGGGGGTGGGAGGGGGTTCAAATGAGCAGTTCTTC. Translated: CSPWGVGGGSNEQFF.

This chain joins TRBV27 and TRBJ2-1; D is possibly TRBD1 (5 bases). In germline, CDR1 is MNHEY, CDR2 SMNVEV (reference sequence). This CDR3 spans 13 amino acids. V dropped 3 bases and J dropped 6 bases, with 9 bases sitting between them. The CDR3 DNA reads TGTGCCAGCAGTTTGGGGCGCCCCAATGAGCAGTTCTTC. Protein: CASSLGRPNEQFF.

This chain links TRBV30 with TRBJ2-7; D ambiguous. The germline V gene encodes CDR1 GTSNPN and CDR2 SVGIG (reference sequence). The length of the CDR3 is 12 residues. Trimming stripped 0 bases from V and 2 bases from J, with 5 bases between. In DNA form, the CDR3 reads TGTGCCTGGAGTGTAGGGACCTACGAGCAGTACTTC. It specifies CAWSVGTYEQYF.

The J gene is TRBJ2-5, the V gene TRBV27, with D possibly TRBD1 on 6 matching bases. Deletions cut 6 bases from V and 5 bases from J, with 22 bases between. The CDR3 is 16 amino acids. CDR1 MNHEY and CDR2 SMNVEV come from the germline V gene (reference sequence). DNA for the CDR3: TGTGCCAGCAGCTCAGCTTCCTCAGGGGTGGGGGAGACCCAGTACTTC. Translating gives CASSSASSGVGETQYF.

CDR3 nucleotide sequence: TGCGCCAGCAGCAGGGGCGATGAGCAGTTCTTC. It encodes CASSRGDEQFF. V usage is TRBV5-1 and J usage is TRBJ2-1; possible D gene TRBD1, 5 bases. Germline CDR1 and CDR2: SGHRS and YFSETQ. The ends were cut back, 4 bases at V and 8 bases at J, with 7 bases in the middle. The CDR3 runs to 11 residues.

This clone was observed a single time. This chain connects TRBV14 to TRBJ1-2; D remains unclear. Germline values: CDR1 SGHDN, CDR2 FVKESK. V lost 0 bases, J lost 4 bases, and 3 bases lay in between. This CDR3 is 12 amino acids long. The CDR3 DNA reads TGTGCCAGCAGCCAAGAGACCTATGGCTACACCTTC. It yields the protein CASSQETYGYTF.

This sequence joins TRBV18 and TRBJ1-5; D is ambiguous. V gave up 2 bases and J gave up 6 bases, with 5 bases separating them. The CDR3 is made up of 12 amino acids. Germline loops: CDR1 KGHSH, CDR2 LQKENI. CDR3 bases: TGTGCCAGCTCACCAGGTGGTCAGCCCCAGCATTTT. This sequence encodes CASSPGGQPQHF.

The chain carries TRBV5-5 and TRBJ1-1, with D unresolved. This CDR3 has 11 amino acids. The germline gives CDR1 SGHKS, CDR2 YYEKEE (reference sequence). V lost 2 bases and J lost 7, with 6 bases in between. CDR3 amino acids: CASSLPGEAFF. CDR3 DNA: TGTGCCAGCAGCTTACCGGGTGAAGCTTTCTTT. Full variable domain (remainder filled in from reference TRBV5-5 and TRBJ1-1): DAGVTQSPTHLIKTRGQQVTLRCSPISGHKSVSWYQQVLGQGPQFIFQYYEKEERGRGNFPDRFSARQFPNYSSELNVNALLLGDSALYLCASSLPGEAFFGQGTRLTVV.

This chain connects TRBV29-1 to TRBJ2-3; perhaps TRBD2 as D (5 bases). The CDR3 extends over 14 amino acids. CDR1 and CDR2 (germline): SQVTM, ANQGSEA. V dropped 4 bases and J dropped 3 bases, with 14 bases sitting between them. This CDR3 reads CSVVPSSETDTQYF. CDR3 nucleotide sequence: TGCAGCGTTGTTCCTAGCAGTGAGACAGATACGCAGTATTTT.

The chain combines TRBV19 with TRBJ1-5; possible D gene TRBD1, 5 bases. V dropped 3 bases and J dropped 4 bases, with 10 bases sitting between them. CDR1 and CDR2 (germline): LNHDA, SQIVND (reference sequence). The CDR3 sequence is 14 residues long. The CDR3 region has the DNA TGTGCCAGTAGTATCGGGGGGTGGAATCAGCCCCAGCATTTT. The encoded protein is CASSIGGWNQPQHF.

The chain joins TRBV27 to TRBJ2-7; D is uncertain. V dropped 3 bases and J dropped 4 bases, with 10 bases sitting between them. The CDR3 spans 13 residues. Looked up from germline, CDR1 is MNHEY and CDR2 is SMNVEV (reference sequence). CDR3 sequence (DNA): TGTGCCAGCAGTTTGGGGTTTGGGTACGAGCAGTACTTC. Translation: CASSLGFGYEQYF.

The rearrangement links TRBV4-2 to TRBJ2-7, with D perhaps TRBD1 (5 bases). The CDR3 contains 15 residues. V lost 4 bases, J lost 3 bases, and 16 bases lay in between. Germline V gives CDR1 LGHNA, CDR2 YNFKEQ. In nucleotides, the CDR3 is TGTGCCAGCAGCCCCAGGGTCGGACCCCTCTACGAGCAGTACTTC. It is translated as CASSPRVGPLYEQYF.

V gene TRBV6-5 combines with J gene TRBJ1-2; unclear D gene. CDR1 and CDR2 from the germline V gene are MNHEY and SVGAGI. The CDR3 consists of 12 residues. V lost 6 bases, J lost 5 bases, and 10 bases lay in between. Here the CDR3 DNA reads TGTGCCAGCAGAGAGGGCTCATATGGCTACACCTTC. Its protein is CASREGSYGYTF.

The chain recombines TRBV9 with TRBJ2-5; the D is unclear. This CDR3 contains 14 residues. Germline CDR1 and CDR2: SGDLS and YYNGEE. With 0 bases removed from V and 2 bases from J, the gap between germline ends came to 8 bases. The CDR3 region has the DNA TGTGCCAGCAGCGTAGAGGACGGGCAAGAGACCCAGTACTTC. Amino acids: CASSVEDGQETQYF.

As concerns this clone: A read error may produce the germline difference seen at one junction end. The chain links TRBV12-5 to TRBJ2-3, with D perhaps TRBD2 (6 bases). Germline lookup yields CDR1 LGHNT and CDR2 FRNRAP. The CDR3 contains 15 residues. The CDR3 coding sequence is TGTGCTAGTGGTCTGGTGGGACTGGCACTGGGTACGCAGTATTTT. It codes for CASGLVGLALGTQYF.

The J gene is TRBJ2-2, the V gene TRBV19; unclear D gene. V lost 3 bases to trimming and J lost 1 base, with 6 bases between them. CDR1 LNHDA and CDR2 SQIVND come from the germline V gene (reference sequence). The CDR3 totals 14 residues. The CDR3 DNA reads as TGTGCCAGTAGTATTCAGTGGAACACCGGGGAGCTGTTTTTT. This translates into CASSIQWNTGELFF.

The genes are TRBV12-5 and TRBJ2-6; D is perhaps TRBD1 (6 bases). Trimming pared 3 bases from V and 0 bases from J, leaving 18 bases between. The CDR3 consists of 19 residues. The germline V gene has CDR1 LGHNT and CDR2 FRNRAP. CDR3 amino acids: CASGLPHRDTFSGANVLTF. Here the CDR3 DNA reads TGTGCTAGTGGTTTACCTCACCGGGACACCTTCTCTGGGGCCAACGTCCTGACTTTC.

This rearrangement joins TRBV19 to TRBJ1-1; D is possibly TRBD1 (5 bases). Germline V lookup: CDR1 LNHDA, CDR2 SQIVND (reference sequence). V lost 2 bases to trimming and J lost 7 bases, with 17 bases between them. The CDR3 covers 15 residues. CDR3: CASSINGWVGGEAFF. The CDR3 bases are TGTGCCAGTAGTATAAACGGTTGGGTCGGGGGTGAAGCTTTCTTT.

V gene TRBV19 combines with J gene TRBJ1-4, with 11 nucleotides matching TRBD1. The germline V gene encodes CDR1 LNHDA and CDR2 SQIVND (reference sequence). The V segment lost 8 bases and the J segment 6 bases; nucleotides outside the gene matches: 11. CDR3 length equals 16 residues. The CDR3 DNA reads as TGTGCCAGTGGACAGGGGGCGCGACTCGGGGATGAAAAACTGTTTTTT. This translates into CASGQGARLGDEKLFF.

The rearrangement joins TRBV5-4 to TRBJ1-1; D gene unclear. Germline V gene data show CDR1 as SGHNT and CDR2 as YYREEE (reference sequence). Trimming removed 2 bases at V and 4 bases at J, with 18 bases between. The CDR3 has 16 residues. The chain's CDR3 is CASSFSFTSGGTEAFF. CDR3 DNA sequence: TGTGCCAGCAGCTTCTCTTTTACGAGTGGTGGCACTGAAGCTTTCTTT.

The chain combines TRBV4-3 with TRBJ2-1; D call uncertain. V shed 0 bases and J shed 4 bases, with 7 bases lying between them. Germline CDR1 is LGHNA and CDR2 is YSLEER. The CDR3 has 14 residues. CDR3 DNA sequence: TGCGCCAGCAGCCAAGATGGGCAATACAATGAGCAGTTCTTC. Translated, it gives CASSQDGQYNEQFF.

The chain links TRBV19 to TRBJ2-7; 7 positions agree with TRBD2. In germline, CDR1 is LNHDA, CDR2 SQIVND (reference sequence). CDR3 length equals 15 residues. The ends lost 5 bases at V and 2 bases at J; junction bases unmatched: 9. The CDR3 DNA reads as TGTGCCAGTAGTTTCTCCTTAGCGGGCACCTACGAGCAGTACTTC. The encoded protein is CASSFSLAGTYEQYF.

The rearrangement uses TRBV30 and TRBJ2-3; TRBD1 might be the D (6 bases). This CDR3 spans 16 amino acids. Per the germline V gene, CDR1 is GTSNPN and CDR2 is SVGIG (reference sequence). Trimming shortened V by 7 bases and J by 2 bases, and 22 bases separated the two germline ends. The CDR3 DNA follows: TGTGCCTTGGAGTTCTCGGGCAGGGGCCTCACAGATACGCAGTATTTT. Protein: CALEFSGRGLTDTQYF.

The chain recombines TRBV30 with TRBJ2-3; 7 bases fit TRBD2. The V gene's germline CDR1 is GTSNPN and CDR2 SVGIG (reference sequence). The length of the CDR3 is 16 residues. V lost 5 bases to trimming and J lost 4 bases; unmatched junction nucleotides: 15. The chain's CDR3 is CAWGPPGREYPDTQYF. The CDR3 coding sequence is TGTGCCTGGGGGCCCCCTGGGCGGGAGTATCCAGATACGCAGTATTTT. Complete variable domain (other parts from reference TRBV30 and TRBJ2-3): SQTIHQWPATLVQPVGSPLSLECTVEGTSNPNLYWYRQAAGRGLQLLFYSVGIGQISSEVPQNLSASRPQDRQFILSSKKLLLSDSGFYLCAWGPPGREYPDTQYFGPGTRLTVL.

The DNA of the CDR3 is TGTGCCAGCACCATTGCCGGGGACAGGAAGGGAATTCAGCCCCAGCATTTT. This sequence encodes CASTIAGDRKGIQPQHF. This chain links TRBV21-1 with TRBJ1-5; no check of the table's D call, TRBD1, against the DNA was made. TRBV21-1 is designated a pseudogene. The CDR3 extends over 17 amino acids.

The chain couples TRBV29-1 to TRBJ1-2, with a weak D call TRBD1 (6 bases). CDR1 and CDR2 from the germline V gene are SQVTM and ANQGSEA. This CDR3 region has 15 residues. Trimming stripped 2 bases from V and 0 bases from J, with 13 bases between. The DNA of the CDR3 is TGCAGCGTTGAAATTTCGGACAGCTCTAACTATGGCTACACCTTC. Its protein is CSVEISDSSNYGYTF.

The chain has TRBV29-1 and TRBJ1-2, with TRBD1 matching over 8 bases. The CDR3 totals 12 residues. Germline V gene lookup returns CDR1 SQVTM and CDR2 ANQGSEA. Unmatched junction bases numbered 5, after V lost 3 bases and J lost 8 bases. The CDR3 sequence is CSVDGQGWGYTF. As DNA, the CDR3 is TGCAGCGTTGATGGACAGGGTTGGGGCTACACCTTC.